A selection of T cell receptor beta chains follows, all from one sample in a study of T cells in Graves' hyperthyroidism and ophthalmopathy. TCRdb independently ran MiXCR on the multiplex PCR reads; one entry per CDR3 protein. The sample shows 450,000 to 600,000 distinct CDR3 sequences, just under 20% of them seen only once. Sample: blood. These receptors were obtained from a man aged 35 to 55 with Graves' ophthalmopathy. The CDR3 runs from the conserved cysteine through the conserved F or W. A D gene is named only where the DNA matches it firmly. Not every row has a clone size; where given, it reads once, few, many or a size class.

J gene,clone size,V gene,D gene,CDR3 DNA,CDR3 protein
TRBJ1-1,many,TRBV29-1,-,TGCAGCGTGTCGCTATCTGCGGAAACTGAAGCTTTCTTT,CSVSLSAETEAFF
TRBJ2-3,few,TRBV15,-,TGTGCCACCAGCGGTCAATGGGGCGTAGATACGCAGTATTTT,CATSGQWGVDTQYF
TRBJ1-6,few,TRBV3-1,TRBD1,TGTGCCAGCAGCCCGAGACAGGGTCTAGCTGGTAATTCACCCCTCCACTTC,CASSPRQGLAGNSPLHF
TRBJ2-5,few,TRBV27,-,TGTGCCAGCAGTTTAGGGGCTAGCAGGTTAGAGACCCAGTACTTC,CASSLGASRLETQYF
TRBJ1-2,many,TRBV2,TRBD1,TGTGCCAGCACGACTCTGAGACAGGGGCGAAGTGGCTACACCTTC,CASTTLRQGRSGYTF
TRBJ2-7,-,TRBV2,-,TGTGCCAGCACCAGTAGCGATTCTCCCTACGAGCAGTACTTC,CASTSSDSPYEQYF
TRBJ2-7,many,TRBV28,-,TGTGCCAGCAGTTTGGAAGGGTCGAGACACGAGCAGTACTTC,CASSLEGSRHEQYF
TRBJ2-5,-,TRBV4-1,-,TGCGCCAGCACCCAGAAGGCCTACCAAGAGACCCAGTACTTC,CASTQKAYQETQYF
TRBJ2-7,few,TRBV20-1,-,TGCAGTGCTAGCTCCTCTCCACCCTACGAGCAGTACTTC,CSASSSPPYEQYF
TRBJ1-2,many,TRBV6-1,-,TGTGCCAGCAGGACAGGAGGCTATGGCTACACCTTC,CASRTGGYGYTF
TRBJ2-5,-,TRBV5-4,-,TGTGCCAGCAGCTTGATGGGGCAAGAGACCCAGTACTTC,CASSLMGQETQYF
TRBJ2-7,many,TRBV6-2/TRBV6-3,TRBD2,TGTGCCAGCAGTCTCCTAGCGGGAGGAGGCGAGCAGTACTTC,CASSLLAGGGEQYF
TRBJ2-3,-,TRBV9,-,TGTGCCAGCAGCTCCCGCCCGGATACGCAGTATTTT,CASSSRPDTQYF
TRBJ2-2,many,TRBV28,TRBD1,TGTGCCAGCAGCCAAACAGGGGTTGCCGGGGAGCTGTTTTTT,CASSQTGVAGELFF
TRBJ1-1,-,TRBV25-1,-,TGTGCCAGCAGTGACAGAGTGAACACTGAAGCTTTCTTT,CASSDRVNTEAFF
TRBJ2-5,-,TRBV7-6,TRBD2,TGTGCCAGCAGCCTCCTTGCGGGCGGGAGGGCCGGAGAGACCCAGTACTTC,CASSLLAGGRAGETQYF
TRBJ2-3,-,TRBV3-1,-,TGTGCCAGCAGCCAAGACGGGGTGGGCACAGATACGCAGTATTTT,CASSQDGVGTDTQYF
TRBJ1-2,few,TRBV3-1,-,TGTGCCAGCAGCCAAGAGGGGCCCTGTGGCTACACCTTC,CASSQEGPCGYTF
TRBJ1-4,few,TRBV28,-,TGTGCCAGCAGTCGACAAAATGAAAAACTGTTTTTT,CASSRQNEKLFF
TRBJ2-7,few,TRBV9,TRBD2,TGTGCCAGCAGCTCGATAACCACTAGCGGGAGGTATTCCTACGAGCAGTACTTC,CASSSITTSGRYSYEQYF
TRBJ1-4,-,TRBV4-3,TRBD1,TGCGCCAGCAGCCAAGTCGGGACAGGGGACGAAAAACTGTTTTTT,CASSQVGTGDEKLFF
TRBJ1-2,-,TRBV5-1,TRBD1,TGCGCCAGCAGCCAGGGACAGGGGGCAAAAGTGGGAAGCTACACCTTC,CASSQGQGAKVGSYTF
TRBJ2-1,few,TRBV3-1,TRBD1,TGTGCCAGCAGCCCAGCCCTCGGACAGGGTAGAGGTGAGCAGTTCTTC,CASSPALGQGRGEQFF
TRBJ1-6,many,TRBV2,TRBD1,TGTGCCAGCAGTGAATTGGGACAGTATAATTCACCCCTCCACTTT,CASSELGQYNSPLHF
TRBJ1-1,-,TRBV9,-,TGTGCCAGCAGCCTCGGGGACGGCACGAACACTGAAGCTTTCTTT,CASSLGDGTNTEAFF
TRBJ2-7,few,TRBV29-1,-,TGCAGCGCCATCCGGGACCCCGTTGGGGAGCAGTACTTC,CSAIRDPVGEQYF
TRBJ1-2,few,TRBV9,TRBD1,TGTGCCAGCATCTCCAGGGGGACCCCTCTCTATGGCTACACCTTC,CASISRGTPLYGYTF
TRBJ2-7,few,TRBV10-2,-,TGCGCCAGCAGTGAGTCAATCCCAGATCAGTACTTC,CASSESIPDQYF
TRBJ2-3,-,TRBV10-3,-,TGTGCCATCAACATAGGAGGCGAGACGGATACGCAGTATTTT,CAINIGGETDTQYF
TRBJ2-1,-,TRBV4-2,-,TGTGCCAGCAGCCAAGATCAGCTAGCGAGGGCTGACCTCAATGAGCAGTTCTTC,CASSQDQLARADLNEQFF
TRBJ1-6,many,TRBV11-2,-,TGTGCCAGCAGCTTAAGAGGGGCAGGGTCATATAATTCACCCCTCCACTTT,CASSLRGAGSYNSPLHF
TRBJ1-4,many,TRBV7-9,-,TGTGCCAGCAGCCCCCGAGGGTCACCGGAAAAACTGTTTTTT,CASSPRGSPEKLFF
TRBJ1-3,few,TRBV2,-,TGTGCCAGCAGTGATAGACGGCAGTCTGGAAACACCATATATTTT,CASSDRRQSGNTIYF
TRBJ2-7,many,TRBV28,-,TGTGCCAGTCAAGGGGACGCCTACGAGCAGTACTTC,CASQGDAYEQYF
TRBJ1-1,many,TRBV19,-,TGTGCCAGTAGTATTGCACAGGGAGGGGATGAAGCTTTCTTT,CASSIAQGGDEAFF
TRBJ1-6,-,TRBV5-8,TRBD1,TGTGCCAGCAGTTTGGACAGGCAGAGGTCACCCCTCCACTTT,CASSLDRQRSPLHF
TRBJ2-2,many,TRBV6-1,-,TGTGCCAGCAGTGACCCTCGGAACACCGGGGAGCTGTTTTTT,CASSDPRNTGELFF
TRBJ2-3,few,TRBV20-1,TRBD2,TGCAGTGCCAGCCCTCTATTCGGTCCAGCGGGGGTGGGAGATACGCAGTATTTT,CSASPLFGPAGVGDTQYF
TRBJ2-7,-,TRBV6-1,-,TGTGCCAGCAGTGCTGGACTACCAGCCCGACTGGTCGAGCAGTACTTC,CASSAGLPARLVEQYF
TRBJ2-1,many,TRBV18,-,TGTGCCAGCTCACCGGGGACAAACTACAATGAGCAGTTCTTC,CASSPGTNYNEQFF
TRBJ2-1,-,TRBV20-1,-,TGCAGTGCTAGGGGTCGAGGGGTCTGGGCAAATGAGCAGTTCTTC,CSARGRGVWANEQFF
TRBJ2-5,many,TRBV7-9,TRBD1,TGTGCCAGCAGCATCGCCGGGACAGCAGAGACCCAGTACTTC,CASSIAGTAETQYF
TRBJ2-7,-,TRBV20-1,-,TGCAGTGCTCAGACGGTGAGCTCCTACGAGCAGTACTTC,CSAQTVSSYEQYF
TRBJ2-3,few,TRBV27,TRBD2,TGTGCCAGCAGGGGGAAGCGGGAGGCTACCTGGGCGGATACGCAGTATTTT,CASRGKREATWADTQYF
TRBJ1-1,many,TRBV2,-,TGTGCCAGCACTCACAGGGAGGGGAACACTGAAGCTTTCTTT,CASTHREGNTEAFF
TRBJ2-7,-,TRBV7-6,TRBD1,TGTGCCAGCAGCCGAACCTCAGGGGGTTCCTACGAGCAGTACTTC,CASSRTSGGSYEQYF
TRBJ2-5,few,TRBV3-2,-,TGTGCCAGCAGCCAAGTTGGGACCCCTTTTCGTCAGACCCAGTACTTC,CASSQVGTPFRQTQYF
TRBJ2-1,few,TRBV30,TRBD2,TGTGCCTGGAATGGGGGGGGGAGCTCCTACAATGAGCAGTTCTTC,CAWNGGGSSYNEQFF
TRBJ2-1,-,TRBV12-3/TRBV12-4,TRBD2,TGTGCCCTAGGGAGGGAAACCTACAATGAGCAGTTCTTC,CALGRETYNEQFF
TRBJ2-7,many,TRBV28,-,TGTGCCAGCAGTTTGGTTGGATCCTACGAGCAGTACTTC,CASSLVGSYEQYF
TRBJ1-5,few,TRBV20-1,TRBD1,TGCAGTGCTAGAGCAGGGGGCGGCAATCAGCCCCAGCATTTT,CSARAGGGNQPQHF
TRBJ2-5,few,TRBV12-3/TRBV12-4,TRBD1,TGTGCCAGCAGCCGACAGGGGTGGGAGACCCAGTACTTC,CASSRQGWETQYF
TRBJ2-5,many,TRBV5-1,-,TGCGCCAGCAGCTTGGGGCAGCAAGAGACCCAGTACTTC,CASSLGQQETQYF